Listed here is a single TCR beta chain. This specimen belongs to a study of cytomegalovirus exposure and HLA in healthy donors. Using immunoSEQ multiplex PCR, the repertoire was profiled, and TCRdb retains in-frame clones only, with some absent. The sample holds under 250,000 clones, about 90% seen once. This CDR3 has 14 residues. The V gene lost 3 bases and the J gene lost 9 bases, with 15 bases spanning the gap. Germline V gene data show CDR1 as MDHEN and CDR2 as SYDVKM. What was sequenced was PBMCs. The rearrangement joins TRBV28 to TRBJ1-5; D not resolved. The sequence was collected from a man between 18 and 29 years old in good health and CMV-seropositive. The chain's CDR3 is CASSFRQSPAPQHF. In nucleotides, the CDR3 is TGTGCCAGCAGTTTTCGTCAGTCCCCCGCGCCCCAGCATTTT.